The present entry profiles one T cell receptor beta chain with its context. Its antigen remains undetermined. The input lacks base qualities; no much larger clone sits a single base away. The sample comes from a study of blood T cell repertoires in COVID-19 (dated by TCRdb to 2019 to 2021). With respect to the entire study: The collaborator samples originated in the United States, Italy and Spain and spanned the acute and convalescent phases of COVID-19. Samples came from the ongoing ImmuneRACE study (first 160 participants) plus 1,254 subjects from 6 global collaborators. Where HLA class I and class II types were available, the types were taken from metadata supplied by the sample provider, not from assay-based typing. The material from the prospective study consisted of cDNA or gDNA derived from T cells, B-cell-depleted T cells, or PBMCs. Nearly every sample came with metadata listing a de-identified subject ID, COVID-19 status, age in years and sex. A freely available public database, intended as a resource for researchers studying the immune response to SARS-CoV-2, is where the repertoires were released. The dataset comprised deeply sampled blood TCRbeta repertoires from subjects exposed to, actively infected with, or recovered from COVID-19. Points the paper makes about the study in general: Clinical and demographic metadata were provided uncurated, with the amount varying by source and participant.

Per the germline V gene (reference sequence), SGHNT is the CDR1 and YYREEE is the CDR2. The V end gives up 2 bases and the J end 1 base, leaving 2 bases in the junction not matched to a gene. Counted from cysteine to phenylalanine, this CDR3 has 15 amino acids. The entry retains the CDR3 DNA only, 45 bases that are in frame from base 1. TCRbeta CDR3 regions were amplified from genomic DNA by means of the immunoSEQ Assay, a bias-controlled multiplex PCR. As for how the authors treated the data: The number of nucleated cells in each sample was estimated from the amplification of reference gene primers within the assay. To quantify the absolute abundance of each unique TCRbeta CDR3 rearrangement, sequence reads were collapsed and filtered. Productive Simpson clonality was computed per sample as the square root of Simpson's diversity index over productive rearrangements. What TCRdb holds here is the immuneACCESS table cut down to in-frame rearrangements. Part of the clones is not present; checked against another copy, under half of the missing clones reflect an unresolved V gene, and the others are unexplained. V and J calls and clone size follow that table, whereas D and trimming were derived from the DNA. For this sample the table gives a few hundred thousand clones, of which over 75% were detected only once. Of the sample, approximately 1.8% falls within the top ten clones.

In the prospective study, participants were about 18 to 90 years old, resided in about two dozen geographic areas of the United States, and were enrolled through a virtual design. In the prospective study, cohorts were assigned on the basis of participant-reported clinical history obtained from a screening survey and a study questionnaire. Recovered participants in ImmuneRACE Cohort 3 were defined by two consecutive negative NP/OP PCR tests, clearance by a healthcare professional, or resolution of symptoms. In the prospective study, mobile phlebotomists collected whole blood, serum and a nasopharyngeal or oropharyngeal swab from each participant. Participants in the prospective study had the option to provide additional blood draws and questionnaires over a roughly two-month period. Blood samples from the prospective study were shipped frozen or at room temperature prior to DNA extraction.

This sequence uses TRBV5-4 and TRBJ2-7, with TRBD1 matching 11 junction bases. The material sequenced was PBMCs or T cells enriched from blood (not recorded which). The origin of this receptor is a middle-aged woman who had recovered from COVID-19. The CDR3 region reads CASSLGQGASYEQYF. The nucleotide sequence is given as TGTGCCAGCAGCTTAGGACAGGGGGCTTCCTACGAGCAGTACTTC. The full variable domain, with segments outside the CDR3 supplied by the reference TRBV5-4 and TRBJ2-7 proteins, appears as ETGVTQSPTHLIKTRGQQVTLRCSSQSGHNTVSWYQQALGQGPQFIFQYYREEENGRGNFPPRFSGLQFPNYSSELNVNALELDDSALYLCASSLGQGASYEQYFGPGTRLTVT.